This T cell receptor (beta chain) was captured by sequencing in a study of Ad26.COV2.S vaccination and SARS-CoV-2 variants. Study-wide points: CD8+ and CD4+ T cells specific for spike reportedly responded with substantial breadth after vaccination.

As to this clone: Its target is not known.

Germline CDR1 is MNHNS and CDR2 is SASEGT. The length of the CDR3 is 15 residues. The junction had 5 bases not matched to a gene; V was cut back by 0 bases and J by 10 bases. Indicated treatment: roughly 20 received Ad26.COV2.S at low or high dose, single or two shots; about 5 received placebo; per-sample allocation not given. Sampling was done on day 63 after the first vaccine or placebo injection. An Ad26 vector was used to express Wuhan-strain SARS-CoV-2 spike as the vaccine. The protocol was immunoSEQ multiplex PCR, while the TCRdb copy is restricted to in-frame clones and leaves out a portion. The table has more than 250,000 clones, around 87% seen once.

Material: peripheral blood, obtained in a trial of Ad26.COV2.S vaccine versus placebo. This chain connects TRBV6-1 to TRBJ1-6; 8 bases are shared with TRBD1. The source of this sequence is a person between 18 and 60 years old who received the Ad26.COV2.S COVID-19 vaccine or a placebo. The CDR3 sequence: CASSEAGAGGSPLHF. The CDR3 nucleotides read TGTGCCAGCAGTGAAGCTGGGGCAGGGGGCTCACCCCTCCACTTT.